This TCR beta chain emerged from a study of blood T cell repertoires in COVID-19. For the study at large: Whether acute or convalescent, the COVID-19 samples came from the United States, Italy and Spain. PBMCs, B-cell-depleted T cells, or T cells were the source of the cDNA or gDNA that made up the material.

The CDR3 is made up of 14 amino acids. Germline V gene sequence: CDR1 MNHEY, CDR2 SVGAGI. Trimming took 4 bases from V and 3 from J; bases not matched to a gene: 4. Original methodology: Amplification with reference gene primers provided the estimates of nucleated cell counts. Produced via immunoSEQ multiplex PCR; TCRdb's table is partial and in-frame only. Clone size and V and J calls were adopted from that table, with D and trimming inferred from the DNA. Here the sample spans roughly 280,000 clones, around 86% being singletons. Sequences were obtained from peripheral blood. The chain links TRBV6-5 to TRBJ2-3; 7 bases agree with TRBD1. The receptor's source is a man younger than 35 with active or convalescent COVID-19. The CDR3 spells CASSLGGQTDTQYF. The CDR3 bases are TGTGCCAGCAGTTTAGGGGGACAGACAGATACGCAGTATTTT.